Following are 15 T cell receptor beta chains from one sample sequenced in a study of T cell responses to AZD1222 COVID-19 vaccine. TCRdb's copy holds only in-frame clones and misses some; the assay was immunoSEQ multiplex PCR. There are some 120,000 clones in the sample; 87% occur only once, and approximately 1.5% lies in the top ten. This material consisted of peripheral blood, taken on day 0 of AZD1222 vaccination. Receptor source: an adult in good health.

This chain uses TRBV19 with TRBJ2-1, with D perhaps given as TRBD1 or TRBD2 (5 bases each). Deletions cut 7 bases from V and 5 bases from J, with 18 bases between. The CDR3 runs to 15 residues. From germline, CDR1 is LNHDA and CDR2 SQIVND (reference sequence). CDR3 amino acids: CASTPDRGPNNEQFF. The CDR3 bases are TGTGCCAGTACCCCCGACCGGGGCCCTAACAATGAGCAGTTCTTC.

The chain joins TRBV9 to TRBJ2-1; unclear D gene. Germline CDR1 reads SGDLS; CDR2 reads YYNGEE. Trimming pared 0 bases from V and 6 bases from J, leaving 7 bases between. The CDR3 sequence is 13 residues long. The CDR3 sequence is CASSVANANEQFF. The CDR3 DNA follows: TGTGCCAGCAGCGTAGCAAACGCCAATGAGCAGTTCTTC.

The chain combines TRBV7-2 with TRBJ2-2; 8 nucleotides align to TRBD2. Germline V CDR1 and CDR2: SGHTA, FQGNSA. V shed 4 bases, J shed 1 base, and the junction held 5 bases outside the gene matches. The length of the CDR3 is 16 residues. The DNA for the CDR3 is TGTGCCAGCAGCTCGACCGGGACTAGGAACACCGGGGAGCTGTTTTTT. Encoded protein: CASSSTGTRNTGELFF.

This CDR3 reads CASSQQGLSNQPQHF. The CDR3 region has the DNA TGTGCCAGCAGCCAGCAGGGGCTTAGCAATCAGCCCCAGCATTTT. The rearrangement links TRBV7-8 to TRBJ1-5; D is perhaps TRBD1 (6 bases). The CDR3 runs to 15 residues. The ends were cut back, 5 bases at V and 0 bases at J, with 11 bases in the middle. The germline V gene has CDR1 SGHVS and CDR2 FQNEAQ. Filled out from reference TRBV7-8 and TRBJ1-5, the complete variable domain reads GAGVSQSPRYKVAKRGQDVALRCDPISGHVSLFWYQQALGQGPEFLTYFQNEAQLDKSGLPSDRFFAERPEGSVSTLKIQRTQQEDSAVYLCASSQQGLSNQPQHFGDGTRLSIL.

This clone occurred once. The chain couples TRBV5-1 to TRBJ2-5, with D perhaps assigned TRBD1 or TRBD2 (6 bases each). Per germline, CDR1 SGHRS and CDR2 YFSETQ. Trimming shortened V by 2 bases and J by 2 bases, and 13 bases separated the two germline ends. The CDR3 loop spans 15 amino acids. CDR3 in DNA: TGCGCCAGCAGCTTTAGGGGGGAAGAGCAAGAGACCCAGTACTTC. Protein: CASSFRGEEQETQYF.

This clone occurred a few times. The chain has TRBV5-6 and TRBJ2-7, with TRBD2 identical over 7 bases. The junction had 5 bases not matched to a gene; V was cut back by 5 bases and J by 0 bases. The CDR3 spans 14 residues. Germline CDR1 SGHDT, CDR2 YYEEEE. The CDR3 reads CASRERGSSYEQYF. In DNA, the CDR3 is TGTGCCAGCAGGGAGCGGGGATCCTCCTACGAGCAGTACTTC.

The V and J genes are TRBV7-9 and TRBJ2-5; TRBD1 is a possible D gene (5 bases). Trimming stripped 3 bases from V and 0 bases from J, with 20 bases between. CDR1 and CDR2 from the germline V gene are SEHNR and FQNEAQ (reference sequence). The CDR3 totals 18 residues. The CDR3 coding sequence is TGTGCCAGCAGCTTGGGATCCTTTAGGGGCGCTTACCAAGAGACCCAGTACTTC. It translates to CASSLGSFRGAYQETQYF.

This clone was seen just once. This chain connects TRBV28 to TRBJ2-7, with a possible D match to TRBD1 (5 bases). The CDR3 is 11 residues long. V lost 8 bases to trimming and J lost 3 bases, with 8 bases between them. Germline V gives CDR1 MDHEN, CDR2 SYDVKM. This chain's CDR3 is CASQGNYEQYF. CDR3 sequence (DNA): TGTGCCAGCCAGGGTAACTACGAGCAGTACTTC.

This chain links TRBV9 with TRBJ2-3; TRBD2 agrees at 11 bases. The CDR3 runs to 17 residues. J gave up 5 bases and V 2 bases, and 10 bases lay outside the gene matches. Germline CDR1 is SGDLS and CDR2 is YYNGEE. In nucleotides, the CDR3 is TGTGCCAGCAGCGTGACTAGCGGGGACTTTTATGGAGATACGCAGTATTTT. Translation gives CASSVTSGDFYGDTQYF.

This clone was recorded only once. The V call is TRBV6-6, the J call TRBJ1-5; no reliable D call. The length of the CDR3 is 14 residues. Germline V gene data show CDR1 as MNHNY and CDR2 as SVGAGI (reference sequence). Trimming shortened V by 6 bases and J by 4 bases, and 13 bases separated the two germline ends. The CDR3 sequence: CASRPTVPNQPQHF. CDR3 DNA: TGTGCCAGCAGGCCTACGGTGCCTAATCAGCCCCAGCATTTT.

CDR3: CAWSRATGGDYGYTF. The CDR3, as DNA: TGTGCCTGGAGCCGGGCGACAGGGGGCGACTATGGCTACACCTTC. The rearrangement joins TRBV30 to TRBJ1-2; 10 bases align to TRBD1. Germline V gene lookup returns CDR1 GTSNPN and CDR2 SVGIG (reference sequence). V gave up 3 bases and J gave up 3 bases; unmatched junction bases: 7. CDR3 length: 15 residues.

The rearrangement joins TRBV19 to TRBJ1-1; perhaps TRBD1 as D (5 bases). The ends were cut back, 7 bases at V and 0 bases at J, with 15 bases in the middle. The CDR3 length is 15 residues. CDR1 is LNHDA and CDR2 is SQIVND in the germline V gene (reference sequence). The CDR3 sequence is CASTLGGPVNTEAFF. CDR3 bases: TGTGCCAGTACCCTTGGGGGACCGGTGAACACTGAAGCTTTCTTT.

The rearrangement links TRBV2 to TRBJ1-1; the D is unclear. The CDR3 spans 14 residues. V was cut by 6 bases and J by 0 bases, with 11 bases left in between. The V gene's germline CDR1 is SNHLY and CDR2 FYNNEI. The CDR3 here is CASRADVLNTEAFF. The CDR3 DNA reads TGTGCCAGCAGGGCCGACGTATTGAACACTGAAGCTTTCTTT.

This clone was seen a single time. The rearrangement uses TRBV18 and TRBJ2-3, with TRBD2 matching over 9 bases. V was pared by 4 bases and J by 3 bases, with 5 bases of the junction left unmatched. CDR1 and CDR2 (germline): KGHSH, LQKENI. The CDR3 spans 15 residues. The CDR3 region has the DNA TGTGCCAGCTCACAAGGACTAGCGAGGACAGATACGCAGTATTTT. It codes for CASSQGLARTDTQYF.

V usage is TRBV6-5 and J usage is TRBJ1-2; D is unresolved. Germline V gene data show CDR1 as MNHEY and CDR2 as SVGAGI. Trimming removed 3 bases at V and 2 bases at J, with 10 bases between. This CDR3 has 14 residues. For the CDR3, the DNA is TGTGCCAGCAGTTATGGGAGTCCGAACTATGGCTACACCTTC. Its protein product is CASSYGSPNYGYTF.